This T cell receptor beta chain was identified during a study of shared clonotypes between healthy human individuals. CDR3 length: 17 residues. Trimming at V came to 3 bases and at J to 4 bases, leaving 13 bases not matched to a gene. The V gene's germline CDR1 is SNHLY and CDR2 FYNNEI. Sequenced by immunoSEQ multiplex PCR; TCRdb stores in-frame clones only, minus some. This table has more than 500,000 clones, about 96% appearing once. The chain links TRBV2 to TRBJ1-1; 8 positions agree with TRBD1. Sequencing input: naive CD4+ T cells sorted from blood. Subset defined: CD45RA+ positively selected. This TCR came from a woman aged 25 to 39 in good health. The CDR3 here is CASSDLTGVVRTTEAFF. CDR3 DNA: TGTGCCAGCAGTGACTTGACAGGGGTTGTGCGGACCACTGAAGCTTTCTTT.